What follows is one T cell receptor (beta chain) and its context. The data belong to a study of blood T cell repertoires in COVID-19. Sequenced by immunoSEQ multiplex PCR; TCRdb stores in-frame clones only, minus some. This table holds tens of thousands of clones, more than 85% found once. The CDR3 extends over 13 amino acids. Trimming cost V 8 bases and J 5 bases; bases outside gene matches: 7. Per the germline V gene, CDR1 is LNHNV and CDR2 is YYDKDF (reference sequence). This receptor was identified in a human donor in a cohort sampled during active COVID-19. What was sequenced was peripheral blood. This chain joins TRBV15 and TRBJ2-5; TRBD2 aligns across 8 bases. CDR3 amino acids: CATGGGNSETQYF. The DNA of the CDR3 is TGTGCCACCGGCGGGGGGAATAGTGAGACCCAGTACTTC.